These 6 T cell receptor beta chains were sequenced from one sample in a study of cytomegalovirus exposure and HLA in healthy donors. Amplification used 60 Vbeta primers and 13 Jbeta primers. Here immunoSEQ multiplex PCR was the method, and the copy in TCRdb shows in-frame clones only, minus some. Of about 94,000 clones in the sample, roughly three quarters were seen once. What was sequenced was PBMCs. These receptor sequences come from a male donor in good health and CMV-seronegative.

The chain joins TRBV11-2 to TRBJ2-1; 7 nucleotides match TRBD2. Germline V gene sequence: CDR1 SGHAT, CDR2 FQNNGV. The CDR3 sequence is 16 residues long. V was pared by 5 bases and J by 4 bases, with 11 bases of the junction left unmatched. The CDR3 DNA is TGTGCCAGCAGCACGGGGCGAGCGGGGTATTACAATGAGCAGTTCTTC. Its protein is CASSTGRAGYYNEQFF.

This clone was counted a single time. One end of the junction is discordant with germline, which a read error may explain. The rearrangement joins TRBV11-3 to TRBJ2-3, with 11 bases aligning to TRBD2. This CDR3 is 16 amino acids long. Per germline, CDR1 SGHNT and CDR2 YENEEA. CDR3 bases: TGTGCCAGCAGCACCGGGACTAGCGGATCCACACATACGCAGTATTTT. Protein sequence: CASSTGTSGSTHTQYF. Based on the CDR3 plus reference TRBV11-3 and TRBJ2-3, the full variable domain is EAGVVQSPRYKIIEKKQPVAFWCNPISGHNTLYWYLQNLGQGPELLIRYENEEAVDDSQLPKDRFSAERLKGVDSTLKIQPAELGDSAVYLCASSTGTSGSTHTQYFGPGTRLTVL.

The CDR3: CASSRGTSSFNEQFF. The CDR3, as DNA: TGTGCCAGCAGCCGCGGGACTAGCTCGTTCAATGAGCAGTTCTTC. The chain combines TRBV6-5 with TRBJ2-1, with 9 nucleotides matching TRBD2. J lost 6 bases, V lost 6 bases, and 9 bases had no gene match. Germline assignment: CDR1 MNHEY and CDR2 SVGAGI. The CDR3 is 15 amino acids.

This chain links TRBV5-4 with TRBJ1-5; D remains unclear. Germline CDR1 SGHNT, CDR2 YYREEE (reference sequence). The length of the CDR3 is 16 residues. The V and J ends lost 2 bases and 0 bases respectively, with 12 bases between them. For the CDR3, the DNA is TGTGCCAGCAGCTTCTCGAGAGGATATAGCAATCAGCCCCAGCATTTT. As protein: CASSFSRGYSNQPQHF.

The chain is built from TRBV19 and TRBJ1-2; D call uncertain. This CDR3 has 16 residues. Trimming stripped 5 bases from V and 4 bases from J, with 20 bases between. The germline CDR1 and CDR2 sequences are LNHDA and SQIVND (reference sequence). This CDR3 is CASSVPITTVGYGYTF. The CDR3 DNA reads as TGTGCCAGTAGTGTCCCGATCACCACAGTGGGCTATGGCTACACCTTC.

This clone was seen just once. The chain links TRBV4-1 to TRBJ2-7; 8 bases are shared with TRBD1. From germline, CDR1 is MGHRA and CDR2 YSYEKL. The V gene end was trimmed by 0 bases and the J gene end by 6 bases; junction bases not matched to a gene: 10. This CDR3 comprises 16 residues. CDR3 in DNA: TGCGCCAGCAGCCAAGAGACCCAGGACAGGGCGGGCGAGCAGTACTTC. Its translation is CASSQETQDRAGEQYF.